This T cell receptor (beta chain) was profiled in a study of T-cell reconstitution after alpha-beta-depleted transplantation in children. The TCRbeta library was prepared with unique molecular identifiers. TCRdb fed the PCR reads into MiXCR, producing one record per CDR3 protein. The data contain approximately 500,000 distinct CDR3 sequences, over 25% of them singletons. The CDR3 sequence is 14 residues long. Unmatched junction bases numbered 11, after V lost 6 bases and J lost 8 bases. CDR1 and CDR2 from the germline V gene are SGHTS and YDEGEE. This clonotype turned up a few times. The source is a boy in the first two years of life with Wiskott-Aldrich syndrome, due to receive a stem cell transplant. The V call is TRBV5-8, the J call TRBJ1-1, with TRBD1 identical over 9 bases. The material sequenced was PBMCs, taken before TCRalphabeta/CD19-depleted stem cell transplant. CDR3 nucleotides: TGTGCCAGCATTGAGGTTTTAGGGACAGGGGAAGCTTTCTTT. Amino acid sequence: CASIEVLGTGEAFF. Combining the CDR3 with reference TRBV5-8 and TRBJ1-1 gives the whole variable domain EAGVTQSPTHLIKTRGQQATLRCSPISGHTSVYWYQQALGLGLQFLLWYDEGEERNRGNFPPRFSGRQFPNYSSELNVNALELEDSALYLCASIEVLGTGEAFFGQGTRLTVV.